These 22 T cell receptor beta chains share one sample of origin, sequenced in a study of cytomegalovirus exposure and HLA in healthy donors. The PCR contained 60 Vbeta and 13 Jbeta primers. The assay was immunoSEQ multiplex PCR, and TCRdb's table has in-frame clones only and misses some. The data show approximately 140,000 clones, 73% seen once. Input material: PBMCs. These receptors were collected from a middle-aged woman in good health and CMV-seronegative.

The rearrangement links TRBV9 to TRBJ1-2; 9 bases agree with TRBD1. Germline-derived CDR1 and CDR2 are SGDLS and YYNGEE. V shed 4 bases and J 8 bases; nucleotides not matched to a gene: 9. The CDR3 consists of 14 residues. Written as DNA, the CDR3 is TGTGCCAGCAGCTACACAGGGGGCGACAGGGGCTACACCTTC. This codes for CASSYTGGDRGYTF.

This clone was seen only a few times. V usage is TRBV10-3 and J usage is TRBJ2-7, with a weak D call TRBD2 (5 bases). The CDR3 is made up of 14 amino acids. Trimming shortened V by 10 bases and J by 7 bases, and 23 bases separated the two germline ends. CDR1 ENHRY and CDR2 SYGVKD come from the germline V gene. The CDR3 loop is CASWGEEPLDEQYF. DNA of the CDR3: TGTGCCAGCTGGGGAGAGGAGCCTCTAGATGAGCAGTACTTC.

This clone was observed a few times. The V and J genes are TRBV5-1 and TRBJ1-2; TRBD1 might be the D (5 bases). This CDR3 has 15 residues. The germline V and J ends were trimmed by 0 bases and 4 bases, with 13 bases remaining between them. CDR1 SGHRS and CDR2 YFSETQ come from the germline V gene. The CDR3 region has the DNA TGCGCCAGCAGCTTGGAGGGCCTGGGACTCTATGGCTACACCTTC. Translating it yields CASSLEGLGLYGYTF.

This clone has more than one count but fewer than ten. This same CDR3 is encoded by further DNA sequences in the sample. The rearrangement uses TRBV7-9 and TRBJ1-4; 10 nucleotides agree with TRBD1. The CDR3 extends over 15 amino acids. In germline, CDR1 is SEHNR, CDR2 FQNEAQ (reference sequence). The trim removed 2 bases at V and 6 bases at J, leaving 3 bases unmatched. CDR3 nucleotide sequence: TGTGCCAGCAGCTTAATGGGGACAGGGGATGAAAAACTGTTTTTT. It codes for CASSLMGTGDEKLFF.

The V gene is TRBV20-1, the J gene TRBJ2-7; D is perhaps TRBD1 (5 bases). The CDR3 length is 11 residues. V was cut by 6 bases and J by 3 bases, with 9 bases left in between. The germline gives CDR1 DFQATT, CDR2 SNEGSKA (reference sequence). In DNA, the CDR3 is TGCAGTGCGGACACTATCTACGAGCAGTACGTC. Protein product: CSADTIYEQYV.

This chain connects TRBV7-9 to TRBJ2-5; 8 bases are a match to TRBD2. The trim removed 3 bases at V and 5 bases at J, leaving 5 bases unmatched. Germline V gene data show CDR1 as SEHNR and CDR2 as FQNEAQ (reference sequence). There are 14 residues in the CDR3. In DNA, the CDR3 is TGTGCCAGCAGCTTCAGCGGGGGTAGTGAGACCCAGTACTTC. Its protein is CASSFSGGSETQYF.

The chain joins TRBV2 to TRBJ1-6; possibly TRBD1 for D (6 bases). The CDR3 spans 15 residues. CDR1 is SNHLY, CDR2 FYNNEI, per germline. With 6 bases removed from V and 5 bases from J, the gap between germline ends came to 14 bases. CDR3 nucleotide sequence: TGTGCCAGCAGCCAAGGGGGTCCTAATAATTCACCCCTCCACTTT. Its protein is CASSQGGPNNSPLHF.

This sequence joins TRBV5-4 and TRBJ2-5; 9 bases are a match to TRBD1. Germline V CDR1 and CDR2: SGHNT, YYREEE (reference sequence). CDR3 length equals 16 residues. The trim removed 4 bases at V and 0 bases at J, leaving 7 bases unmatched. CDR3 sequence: CASSVQGAGYQETQYF. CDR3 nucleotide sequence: TGTGCCAGCAGCGTACAGGGGGCTGGGTACCAAGAGACCCAGTACTTC. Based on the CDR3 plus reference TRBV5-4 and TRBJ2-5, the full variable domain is ETGVTQSPTHLIKTRGQQVTLRCSSQSGHNTVSWYQQALGQGPQFIFQYYREEENGRGNFPPRFSGLQFPNYSSELNVNALELDDSALYLCASSVQGAGYQETQYFGPGTRLLVL.

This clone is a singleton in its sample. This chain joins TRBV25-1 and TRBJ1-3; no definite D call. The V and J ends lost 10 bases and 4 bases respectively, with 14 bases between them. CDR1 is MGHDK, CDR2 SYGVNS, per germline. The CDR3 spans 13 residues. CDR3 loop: CATATSVGNTIYF. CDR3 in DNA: TGTGCCACCGCAACCTCAGTAGGAAACACCATATATTTT.

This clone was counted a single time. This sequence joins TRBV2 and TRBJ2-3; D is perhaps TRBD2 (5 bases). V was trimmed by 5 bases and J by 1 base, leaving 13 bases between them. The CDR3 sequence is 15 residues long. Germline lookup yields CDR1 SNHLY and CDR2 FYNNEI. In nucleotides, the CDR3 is TGTGCCAGCAGTTCCTTCGGGCGGGGCACAGATACGCAGTATTTT. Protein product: CASSSFGRGTDTQYF. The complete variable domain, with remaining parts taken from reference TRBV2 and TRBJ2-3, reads EPEVTQTPSHQVTQMGQEVILRCVPISNHLYFYWYRQILGQKVEFLVSFYNNEISEKSEIFDDQFSVERPDGSNFTLKIRSTKLEDSAMYFCASSSFGRGTDTQYFGPGTRLTVL.

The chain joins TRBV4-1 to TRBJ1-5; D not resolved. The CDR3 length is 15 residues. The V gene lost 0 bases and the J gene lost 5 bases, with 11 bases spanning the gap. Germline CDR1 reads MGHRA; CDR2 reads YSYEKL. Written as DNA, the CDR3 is TGCGCCAGCAGCCAAGATCCGGGAAACTATCAGCCCCAGCATTTT. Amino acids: CASSQDPGNYQPQHF.

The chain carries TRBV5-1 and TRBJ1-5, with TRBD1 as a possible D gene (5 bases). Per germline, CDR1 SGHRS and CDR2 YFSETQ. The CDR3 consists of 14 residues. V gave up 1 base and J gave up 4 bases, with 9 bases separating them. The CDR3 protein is CASSLRAGNQPQHF. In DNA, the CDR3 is TGCGCCAGCAGCTTGAGGGCAGGGAATCAGCCCCAGCATTTT.

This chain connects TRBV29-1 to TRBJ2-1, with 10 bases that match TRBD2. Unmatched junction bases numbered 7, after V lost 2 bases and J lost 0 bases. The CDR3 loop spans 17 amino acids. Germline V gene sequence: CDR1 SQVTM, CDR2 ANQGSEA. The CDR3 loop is CSVEISSGGPSYNEQFF. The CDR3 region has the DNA TGCAGCGTTGAAATTTCTAGCGGGGGCCCCTCCTACAATGAGCAGTTCTTC.

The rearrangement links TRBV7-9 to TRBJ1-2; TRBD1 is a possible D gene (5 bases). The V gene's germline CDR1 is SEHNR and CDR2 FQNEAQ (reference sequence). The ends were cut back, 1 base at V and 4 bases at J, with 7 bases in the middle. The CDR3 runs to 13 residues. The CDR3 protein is CASSLDGGYGYTF. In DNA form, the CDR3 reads TGTGCCAGCAGCTTAGACGGGGGCTATGGCTACACCTTC. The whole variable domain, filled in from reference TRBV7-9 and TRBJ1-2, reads DTGVSQNPRHKITKRGQNVTFRCDPISEHNRLYWYRQTLGQGPEFLTYFQNEAQLEKSRLLSDRFSAERPKGSFSTLEIQRTEQGDSAMYLCASSLDGGYGYTFGSGTRLTVV.

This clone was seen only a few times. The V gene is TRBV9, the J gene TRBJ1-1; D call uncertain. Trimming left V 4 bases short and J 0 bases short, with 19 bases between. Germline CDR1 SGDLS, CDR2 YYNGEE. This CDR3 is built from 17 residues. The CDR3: CASSPWAPSNLNTEAFF. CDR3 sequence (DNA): TGTGCCAGCAGCCCGTGGGCACCCTCTAACTTGAACACTGAAGCTTTCTTT.

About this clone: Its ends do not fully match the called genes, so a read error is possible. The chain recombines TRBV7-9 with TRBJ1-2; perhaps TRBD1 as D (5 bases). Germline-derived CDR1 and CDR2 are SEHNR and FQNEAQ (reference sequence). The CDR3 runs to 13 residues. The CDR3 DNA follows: TGTTCCAGCACCCCGTCGGGGGTGTATGGCTACACCTTC. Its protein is CSSTPSGVYGYTF. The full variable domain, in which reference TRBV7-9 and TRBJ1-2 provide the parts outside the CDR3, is DTGVSQNPRHKITKRGQNVTFRCDPISEHNRLYWYRQTLGQGPEFLTYFQNEAQLEKSRLLSDRFSAERPKGSFSTLEIQRTEQGDSAMYLCSSTPSGVYGYTFGSGTRLTVV.

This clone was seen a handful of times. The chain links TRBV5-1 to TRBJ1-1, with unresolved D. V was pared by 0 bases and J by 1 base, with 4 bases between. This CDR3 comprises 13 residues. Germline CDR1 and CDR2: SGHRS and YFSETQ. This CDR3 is CASSLGGNTEAFF. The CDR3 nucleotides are TGCGCCAGCAGCTTGGGAGGGAACACTGAAGCTTTCTTT.

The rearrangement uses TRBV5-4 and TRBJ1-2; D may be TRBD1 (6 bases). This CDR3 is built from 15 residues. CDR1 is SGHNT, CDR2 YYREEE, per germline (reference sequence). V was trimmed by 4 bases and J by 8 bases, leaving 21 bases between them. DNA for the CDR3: TGTGCCAGCAGCCCAAGGAATGGGGCAGGGGTCGGCTACACCTTC. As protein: CASSPRNGAGVGYTF.

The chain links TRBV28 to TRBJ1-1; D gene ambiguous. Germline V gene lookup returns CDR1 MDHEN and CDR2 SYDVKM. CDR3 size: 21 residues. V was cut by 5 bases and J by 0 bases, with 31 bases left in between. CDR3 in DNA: TGTGCCAGCAGTCCACGGCGACTCCGGACCCCTATAGCGAAAATGAACACTGAAGCTTTCTTT. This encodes CASSPRRLRTPIAKMNTEAFF.

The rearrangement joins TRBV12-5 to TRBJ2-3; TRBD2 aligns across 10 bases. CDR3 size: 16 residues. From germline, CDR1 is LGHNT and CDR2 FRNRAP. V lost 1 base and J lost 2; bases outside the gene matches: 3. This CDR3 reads CASGLGSGGFTDTQYF. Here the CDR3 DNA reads TGTGCTAGTGGTTTGGGTAGCGGGGGGTTCACAGATACGCAGTATTTT.

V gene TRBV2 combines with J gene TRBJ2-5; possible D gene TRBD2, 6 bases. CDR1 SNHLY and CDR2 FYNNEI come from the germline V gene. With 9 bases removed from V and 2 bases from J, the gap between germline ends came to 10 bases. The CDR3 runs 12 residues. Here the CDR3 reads CARKRAQETQYF. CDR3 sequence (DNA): TGTGCCAGAAAGCGGGCTCAAGAGACCCAGTACTTC.

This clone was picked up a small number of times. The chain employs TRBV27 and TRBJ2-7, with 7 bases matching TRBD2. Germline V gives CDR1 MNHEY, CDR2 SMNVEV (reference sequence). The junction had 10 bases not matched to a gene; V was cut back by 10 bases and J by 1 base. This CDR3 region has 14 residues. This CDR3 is CATRSGAHSYEQYF. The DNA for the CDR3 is TGTGCCACCAGGAGCGGGGCCCATTCCTACGAGCAGTACTTC.